The clone carrying this T cell receptor (beta chain) was counted only a few times. Its cognate antigen is unknown. A 5'RACE template-switching step, the method used to make TCR cDNA, added a universal primer site and UMIs. Each CDR3 protein is one row after TCRdb ran MiXCR on the 5' RACE reads. Of more than 350,000 distinct CDR3 sequences listed, around a tenth are singletons. The data are from a study of T cells after yellow fever vaccination. CDR1 and CDR2 from the germline V gene are MDHEN and SYDVKM. Losses at the gene ends were 6 bases for V and 8 bases for J; bases not matched to a gene: 8. The CDR3 spans 13 residues. Overall study results and limits: Compared with primary, the secondary response was weaker and peaked at day 5, not 15. Clonotypes appearing in both CD4 and CD8 compartments existed, and their share was small. Among primary-vaccination clones, most reappeared after the booster, at just under 98% for CD4 and about 90% for CD8.

This sequence joins TRBV28 and TRBJ1-2; the match to TRBD1 covers 8 bases. The sequence derives from a man aged 18 to 30 who received the YFV17D yellow fever vaccine. The source material was PBMCs, sampled on the day of the first yellow fever vaccination. CDR3 DNA: TGTGCCAGCAGGATTCGGACAGGGTGGGGCTACACCTTC. It yields the protein CASRIRTGWGYTF.